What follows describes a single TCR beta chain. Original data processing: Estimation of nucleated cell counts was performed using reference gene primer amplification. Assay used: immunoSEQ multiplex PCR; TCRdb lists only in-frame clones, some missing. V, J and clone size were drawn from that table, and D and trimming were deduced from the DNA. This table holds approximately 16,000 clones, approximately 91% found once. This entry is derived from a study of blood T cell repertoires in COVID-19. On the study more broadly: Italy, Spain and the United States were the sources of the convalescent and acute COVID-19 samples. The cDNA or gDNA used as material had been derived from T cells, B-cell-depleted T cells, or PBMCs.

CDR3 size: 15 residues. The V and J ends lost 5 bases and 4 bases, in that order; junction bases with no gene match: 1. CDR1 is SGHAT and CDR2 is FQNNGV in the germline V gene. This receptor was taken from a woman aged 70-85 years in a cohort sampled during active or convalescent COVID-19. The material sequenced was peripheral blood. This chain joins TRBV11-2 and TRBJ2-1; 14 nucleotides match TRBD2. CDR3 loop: CASSRTSGGYNEQFF. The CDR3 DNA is TGTGCCAGCAGCCGGACTAGCGGGGGGTACAATGAGCAGTTCTTC.